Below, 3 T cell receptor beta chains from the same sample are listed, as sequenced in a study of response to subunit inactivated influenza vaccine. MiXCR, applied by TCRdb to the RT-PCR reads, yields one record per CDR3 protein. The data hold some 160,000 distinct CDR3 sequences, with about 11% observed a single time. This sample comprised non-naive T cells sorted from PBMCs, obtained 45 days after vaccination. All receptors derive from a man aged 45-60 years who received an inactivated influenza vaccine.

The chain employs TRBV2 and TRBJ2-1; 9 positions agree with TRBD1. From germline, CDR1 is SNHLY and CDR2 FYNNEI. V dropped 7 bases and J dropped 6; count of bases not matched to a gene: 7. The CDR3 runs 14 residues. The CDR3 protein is CASTRDRAGNEQFF. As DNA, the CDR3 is TGTGCCAGCACCAGGGACAGGGCGGGCAATGAGCAGTTCTTC.

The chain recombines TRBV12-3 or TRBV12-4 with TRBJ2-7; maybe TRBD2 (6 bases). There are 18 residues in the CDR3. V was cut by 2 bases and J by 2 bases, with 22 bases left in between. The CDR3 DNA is TGTGCCAGCAGTTTATATGAGATATGGGGGACGGGGGCCTACGAGCAGTACTTC. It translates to CASSLYEIWGTGAYEQYF.

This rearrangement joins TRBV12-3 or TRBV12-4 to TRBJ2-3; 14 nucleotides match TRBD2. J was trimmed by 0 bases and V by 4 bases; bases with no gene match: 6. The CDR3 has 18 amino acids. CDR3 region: CASSSRLAGGPSTDTQYF. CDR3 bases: TGTGCCAGCAGTTCCAGACTAGCGGGAGGGCCGAGCACAGATACGCAGTATTTT.